This is a list of T cell receptor beta chains from one sample in a study of shared clonotypes between healthy human individuals. The assay was immunoSEQ multiplex PCR, and TCRdb's table has in-frame clones only and misses some. The repertoire includes some 660,000 clones, around 73% of them detected once, and around 1.8% sits in the top ten. The sequenced sample consisted of memory CD4+ T cells sorted from blood. All receptors come from a woman in her 30s in good health. Both conserved end residues are part of each CDR3. The D gene is left open where the match is weak. The listing skips clone size in some rows; elsewhere it reads once, few, many or a size class.

cdr3_nt cdr3_aa j_call v_call cdr3_length clone_size d_call
TGTGCCAGCAGTCCGGGATCTTACGAGCAGTACTTC CASSPGSYEQYF TRBJ2-7 TRBV2 12 NA NA
TGTGCCAGTAATTTGCAGCCGGGCTATGGCTACACCTTC CASNLQPGYGYTF TRBJ1-2 TRBV19 13 NA NA
TGTGCCAGCAGCCTTATCCCGAGGGCTAACTATGGCTACACCTTC CASSLIPRANYGYTF TRBJ1-2 TRBV7-9 15 once NA
TGTGCCAGCAAGGCCGATGGTGATGAAAAACTGTTTTTT CASKADGDEKLFF TRBJ1-4 TRBV2 13 NA NA
TGCGCCAGCAGCGGCGGGAGGCCCCCAGATACGCAGTATTTT CASSGGRPPDTQYF TRBJ2-3 TRBV5-1 14 NA TRBD2
TGTGCCAGCAGCCGGGGGGGGGCCGGTAGCACAGATACGCAGTATTTT CASSRGGAGSTDTQYF TRBJ2-3 TRBV5-4 16 NA TRBD2
TGTGCCAGCAGCTTAGTACCGGCAGATACGCAGTATTTT CASSLVPADTQYF TRBJ2-3 TRBV7-9 13 NA NA
TGTGCCAGCAGAATGGGGGACACCCCGGGAAAACTGTTTTTT CASRMGDTPGKLFF TRBJ1-4 TRBV2 14 NA NA
TGTGCCAGCCAGAGGGTAGCGGGATACAATGAGCAGTTCTTC CASQRVAGYNEQFF TRBJ2-1 TRBV5-4 14 NA TRBD2
TGTGCCAGCAGCGTAGAGCCACATGAGGGGGATGAGCAGTTCTTC CASSVEPHEGDEQFF TRBJ2-1 TRBV9 15 once NA
TGTGCCAGCAATGGGGGGCGCCTTGGGGCCAACGTCCTGACTTTC CASNGGRLGANVLTF TRBJ2-6 TRBV28 15 few NA
TGTGCCAGCTCGGGCAGACAGGGGACCTACGAGCAGTACTTC CASSGRQGTYEQYF TRBJ2-7 TRBV18 14 few TRBD1
TGTGCCAGCAGCTTAGGGGCTAGCGGGACGAGCGGAGGGACCCAGTACTTC CASSLGASGTSGGTQYF TRBJ2-5 TRBV7-2 17 NA TRBD2
TGCGCCAGTAGGCCGGGAGTGAACACTGAAGCTTTCTTT CASRPGVNTEAFF TRBJ1-1 TRBV5-1 13 many NA
TGTGCCAGCTCACCATTCACCGGGACGGAGTCCGGGGAGCTGTTTTTT CASSPFTGTESGELFF TRBJ2-2 TRBV18 16 few NA
TGTGCCAGCAGTGAATTGTGGACAGCTAATGAAAAACTGTTTTTT CASSELWTANEKLFF TRBJ1-4 TRBV6-1 15 NA NA
TGTGCCTGGAGCGGACCGGGGAATGAAAAACTGTTTTTT CAWSGPGNEKLFF TRBJ1-4 TRBV30 13 NA NA
TGTGCCAGCTGGGAAGGGGCTGGGGCCAACGTCCTGACTTTC CASWEGAGANVLTF TRBJ2-6 TRBV6-6 14 NA NA
TGTGCCAGCAGCTACGGGACAGGAACTGCTAACTATGGCTACACCTTC CASSYGTGTANYGYTF TRBJ1-2 TRBV7-6 16 NA TRBD1
TGTGCCAGCAGCCGGACAGGGGCAGATGAGCAGTTCTTC CASSRTGADEQFF TRBJ2-1 TRBV5-6 13 few TRBD1
TGTGCCAGCAGCTACCCCGGGACAACGGGGGGCTACACCTTC CASSYPGTTGGYTF TRBJ1-2 TRBV11-2 14 once NA